A single sample gave rise to the 22 T cell receptor beta chains below, sequenced in a study of shared clonotypes between healthy human individuals. Clones were sequenced by immunoSEQ multiplex PCR, and TCRdb holds only the in-frame ones, with some missing. The sample includes around 330,000 clones, under 80% seen only once; the top ten take 10%. Sequencing was performed on memory CD4+ T cells sorted from blood. As to subset: CD45RA-negative fraction. The source of these receptors is a man aged 30 to 45 in good health.

This clone was recorded a few times. The CDR3 loop reads CASSYTGGPTDTQYF. The CDR3, as DNA: TGTGCCAGCAGCTATACCGGAGGCCCCACAGATACGCAGTATTTT. V usage is TRBV7-2 and J usage is TRBJ2-3, with D tentatively TRBD2 (5 bases). V lost 4 bases and J lost 2, with 13 bases in between. Germline V gene data show CDR1 as SGHTA and CDR2 as FQGNSA. The CDR3 length is 15 residues. The full variable domain, completed using reference TRBV7-2 and TRBJ2-3, is GAGVSQSPSNKVTEKGKDVELRCDPISGHTALYWYRQSLGQGLEFLIYFQGNSAPDKSGLPSDRFSAERTGGSVSTLTIQRTQQEDSAVYLCASSYTGGPTDTQYFGPGTRLTVL.

The V and J genes are TRBV6-1 and TRBJ2-2; no clear D gene. Trimming removed 5 bases at V and 3 bases at J, with 7 bases between. Germline values: CDR1 MNHNS, CDR2 SASEGT. This CDR3 is built from 13 residues. CDR3 loop: CASSLRHTGELFF. CDR3 bases: TGTGCCAGCAGTCTCAGACACACCGGGGAGCTGTTTTTT.

The rearrangement joins TRBV2 to TRBJ2-1, with D unclear. CDR1 SNHLY and CDR2 FYNNEI come from the germline V gene. The CDR3 runs 14 residues. The V and J ends lost 7 bases and 6 bases respectively, with 16 bases between them. The CDR3 DNA follows: TGTGCCAGCAAGGGCGGCGGATGGGGCAATGAGCAGTTCTTC. Amino acid sequence: CASKGGGWGNEQFF.

Turning to this clone: Other DNA sequences in the sample encode the same CDR3. The rearrangement links TRBV27 to TRBJ1-2; 7 bases align to TRBD1. The CDR3 runs to 13 residues. Germline loops: CDR1 MNHEY, CDR2 SMNVEV (reference sequence). J was trimmed by 4 bases and V by 4 bases; bases with no gene match: 3. This chain's CDR3 is CASSSTGSYGYTF. DNA for the CDR3: TGTGCCAGCAGTTCGACAGGGTCCTATGGCTACACCTTC.

The chain is built from TRBV15 and TRBJ1-5, with a tentative D call TRBD1 (6 bases). V shed 8 bases and J shed 4 bases, with 12 bases lying between them. This CDR3 is built from 13 residues. Germline assignment: CDR1 LNHNV and CDR2 YYDKDF (reference sequence). The CDR3: CATSWGANQPQHF. The CDR3 DNA reads TGTGCCACCTCTTGGGGGGCGAATCAGCCCCAGCATTTT. Full variable domain (remainder filled in from reference TRBV15 and TRBJ1-5): DAMVIQNPRYQVTQFGKPVTLSCSQTLNHNVMYWYQQKSSQAPKLLFHYYDKDFNNEADTPDNFQSRRPNTSFCFLDIRSPGLGDTAMYLCATSWGANQPQHFGDGTRLSIL.

V gene TRBV15 combines with J gene TRBJ2-2, with a tentative D call TRBD1 (6 bases). The CDR3 covers 15 residues. V was pared by 8 bases and J by 4 bases, with 17 bases between. In germline, CDR1 is LNHNV, CDR2 YYDKDF (reference sequence). CDR3 amino acids: CATAKDSQFTGELFF. In DNA, the CDR3 is TGTGCCACCGCCAAGGACAGCCAATTCACCGGGGAGCTGTTTTTT.

This clone was detected only once. DNA of the CDR3: TGTGCCAGCAAGGGGCTAGCGGCAAGGGGGAACACCGGGGAGCTGTTTTTT. Translated, it gives CASKGLAARGNTGELFF. The V and J genes are TRBV13 and TRBJ2-2; 7 nucleotides align to TRBD2. The CDR3 is 17 residues long. CDR1 and CDR2 from the germline V gene are PRHDT and FYEKMQ (reference sequence). The V gene end was trimmed by 7 bases and the J gene end by 1 base; junction bases not matched to a gene: 12.

The chain employs TRBV6-5 and TRBJ2-1; TRBD2 matches 7 bases. Germline lookup yields CDR1 MNHEY and CDR2 SVGAGI. V was clipped by 7 bases and J by 2 bases; unmatched bases: 5. This CDR3 has 14 residues. CDR3 nucleotides: TGTGCCAGCACCCGGGACTATACCTACAATGAGCAGTTCTTC. Translating it yields CASTRDYTYNEQFF.

This clone appeared once. This sequence joins TRBV6-4 and TRBJ2-2; TRBD2 aligns across 8 bases. Unmatched junction bases numbered 7, after V lost 1 base and J lost 6 bases. Germline CDR1 MRHNA, CDR2 SNTAGT. CDR3 length: 16 residues. This CDR3 reads CASSDWSGGLPGELFF. CDR3 bases: TGTGCCAGCAGTGACTGGTCGGGAGGGCTCCCCGGGGAGCTGTTTTTT.

The CDR3 sequence is CASSYSAFGNEQFF. CDR3 nucleotides: TGTGCCAGCAGTTACTCGGCCTTCGGCAATGAGCAGTTCTTC. The chain links TRBV6-6 to TRBJ2-1, with D unresolved. V lost 0 bases and J lost 6, with 9 bases in between. CDR1 is MNHNY and CDR2 is SVGAGI in the germline V gene (reference sequence). The CDR3 has 14 amino acids.

V and J are TRBV15 and TRBJ2-7, with TRBD1 matching 7 bases. V trimming: 6 bases; J trimming: 3 bases; junction bases outside the gene matches: 14. The germline CDR1 and CDR2 sequences are LNHNV and YYDKDF (reference sequence). The CDR3 consists of 16 residues. The CDR3: CATSQSQLRQGYEQYF. The CDR3 DNA reads TGTGCCACCAGTCAGAGCCAACTGCGACAGGGCTACGAGCAGTACTTC.

The chain links TRBV18 to TRBJ2-5; maybe TRBD1 (6 bases). There are 15 residues in the CDR3. The germline V gene encodes CDR1 KGHSH and CDR2 LQKENI. V was clipped by 3 bases and J by 0 bases, with 11 bases between them. The DNA for the CDR3 is TGTGCCAGCTCACCCAAAACAGGGCACCAAGAGACCCAGTACTTC. Its translation: CASSPKTGHQETQYF.

The gene calls are TRBV10-1 and TRBJ2-3; D gene ambiguous. The germline V gene has CDR1 WNHNN and CDR2 SYGVQD (reference sequence). This CDR3 contains 13 residues. Trimming removed 6 bases at V and 4 bases at J, with 11 bases between. CDR3 in DNA: TGCGCCAGCAGCTCCGAAGTGTCAGATACGCAGTATTTT. Translating gives CASSSEVSDTQYF.

This clone was seen once. The CDR3 DNA reads as TGTGCCAGCAGTCCCGGGACAGGGATCGGTGAGACCCAGTACTTC. This codes for CASSPGTGIGETQYF. This chain connects TRBV11-1 to TRBJ2-5; TRBD1 aligns across 9 bases. Unmatched junction bases numbered 10, after V lost 6 bases and J lost 5 bases. The CDR3 covers 15 residues. The germline V gene encodes CDR1 SGHAT and CDR2 FQDESV (reference sequence).

The chain couples TRBV27 to TRBJ2-3; 9 nucleotides line up with TRBD2. Germline CDR1 and CDR2: MNHEY and SMNVEV (reference sequence). V was pared by 11 bases and J by 2 bases, with 11 bases of the junction left unmatched. There are 15 residues in the CDR3. The CDR3 is CAAGGLAGFTDTQYF. The DNA of the CDR3 is TGTGCCGCGGGGGGGCTAGCGGGGTTCACAGATACGCAGTATTTT.

There are many counts of this clone. The CDR3 sequence: CASSEGGGYTEAFF. The CDR3, as DNA: TGTGCCAGCAGTGAAGGTGGGGGATACACTGAAGCTTTCTTT. The chain employs TRBV6-1 and TRBJ1-1, with a weak D call TRBD1 (5 bases). V gave up 1 base and J gave up 3 bases, with 9 bases separating them. The CDR3 contains 14 residues. CDR1 and CDR2 (germline): MNHNS, SASEGT.

The chain uses TRBV11-2 and TRBJ2-1, with TRBD2 matching over 8 bases. Looked up from germline, CDR1 is SGHAT and CDR2 is FQNNGV. V gave up 1 base and J gave up 8 bases; unmatched junction bases: 7. The CDR3 sequence is 15 residues long. This CDR3 reads CASSLAGGLRDEQFF. The CDR3 DNA reads TGTGCCAGCAGCTTAGCGGGAGGGCTTCGGGATGAGCAGTTCTTC.

The table lists this clone with a few counts. The chain joins TRBV5-1 to TRBJ2-3; D ambiguous. The CDR3 has 14 amino acids. V lost 7 bases to trimming and J lost 3 bases, with 15 bases between them. CDR1 and CDR2 from the germline V gene are SGHRS and YFSETQ. The CDR3, as DNA: TGCGCCAGCCGTAGCCACCCGGCAACAGATACGCAGTATTTT. Encoded protein: CASRSHPATDTQYF.

The chain is built from TRBV6-5 and TRBJ2-2; D call uncertain. The CDR3 is 14 residues long. Germline CDR1 reads MNHEY; CDR2 reads SVGAGI. The V gene lost 2 bases and the J gene lost 6 bases, with 10 bases spanning the gap. CDR3 protein: CASSYKGSAGELFF. The DNA for the CDR3 is TGTGCCAGCAGTTACAAGGGTTCGGCCGGGGAGCTGTTTTTT.

This clone was detected once. This sequence joins TRBV19 and TRBJ2-1, with 7 bases matching TRBD2. V was pared by 6 bases and J by 0 bases, with 8 bases of the junction left unmatched. The CDR3 contains 16 residues. The germline V gene encodes CDR1 LNHDA and CDR2 SQIVND (reference sequence). In DNA form, the CDR3 reads TGTGCCAGTAGGTTGAGCGGGGAAAGCTCCTACAATGAGCAGTTCTTC. As protein: CASRLSGESSYNEQFF. The whole variable domain, remainder taken from reference TRBV19 and TRBJ2-1, is DGGITQSPKYLFRKEGQNVTLSCEQNLNHDAMYWYRQDPGQGLRLIYYSQIVNDFQKGDIAEGYSVSREKKESFPLTVTSAQKNPTAFYLCASRLSGESSYNEQFFGPGTRLTVL.

This clone was counted many times. The chain recombines TRBV7-9 with TRBJ2-1; D possibly corresponds to TRBD2 (6 bases). V was cut by 1 base and J by 9 bases, with 13 bases left in between. This CDR3 spans 14 amino acids. From germline, CDR1 is SEHNR and CDR2 FQNEAQ (reference sequence). The CDR3 nucleotides are TGTGCCAGCAGCTTAGGGGGACTTTTCCCTGAGCAGTTCTTC. Translated: CASSLGGLFPEQFF.

V is TRBV11-2 and J is TRBJ2-1; the D is unclear. Per germline, CDR1 SGHAT and CDR2 FQNNGV. Trimming took off 0 bases at V and 6 bases at J, with 12 bases between the two ends. This CDR3 spans 15 amino acids. The CDR3: CASSLDPIRSNEQFF. For the CDR3, the DNA is TGTGCCAGCAGCTTAGATCCCATTAGGAGCAATGAGCAGTTCTTC.